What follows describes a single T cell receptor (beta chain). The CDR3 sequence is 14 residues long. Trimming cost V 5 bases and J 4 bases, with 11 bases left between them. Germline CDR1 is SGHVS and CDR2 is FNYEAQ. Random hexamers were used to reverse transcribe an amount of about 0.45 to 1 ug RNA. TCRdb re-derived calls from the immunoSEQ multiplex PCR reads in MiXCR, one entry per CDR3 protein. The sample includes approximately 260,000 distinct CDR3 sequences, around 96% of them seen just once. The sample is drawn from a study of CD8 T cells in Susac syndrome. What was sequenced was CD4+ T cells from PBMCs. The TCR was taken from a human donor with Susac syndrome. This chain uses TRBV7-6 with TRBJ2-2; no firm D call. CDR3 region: CASSQSSVTGELFF. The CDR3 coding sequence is TGTGCCAGCAGCCAATCATCCGTCACCGGGGAGCTGTTTTTT.